This T cell receptor (beta chain) was sequenced during a study of CD8 T cells in ankylosing spondylitis. Making the TCR beta libraries involved quantitative 5'-RACE with molecular barcodes. MiXCR, applied by TCRdb to the 5' RACE reads, yields one record per CDR3 protein. The table records approximately 150,000 distinct CDR3 sequences, around a third of them present only once. Points from the study as a whole: Earlier work had already found some motif variants in reactive arthritis synovial fluid and blood. In peripheral blood, disease-linked CD8+ clones occurred at relatively low frequencies. A motif of under ten highly homologous TCR beta variants was seen as apparently characteristic of ankylosing spondylitis blood.

The CDR3 length is 15 residues. Germline V gene data show CDR1 as SEHNR and CDR2 as FQNEAQ (reference sequence). Between the trimmed V and J ends, which lost 1 base and 5 bases, there was a span of 14 bases. This clonotype was observed a handful of times. As yet, its antigen is unknown. The receptor comes from a male donor with ankylosing spondylitis. The chain is built from TRBV7-9 and TRBJ1-1; perhaps TRBD1 as D (6 bases). Sequencing was carried out using synovial fluid, either unsorted or a sorted T cell fraction (not recorded which). The CDR3, as DNA: TGTGCCAGCAGCTTAGAGGGGGGGGCGGGAACTGAAGCTTTCTTT. It codes for CASSLEGGAGTEAFF.